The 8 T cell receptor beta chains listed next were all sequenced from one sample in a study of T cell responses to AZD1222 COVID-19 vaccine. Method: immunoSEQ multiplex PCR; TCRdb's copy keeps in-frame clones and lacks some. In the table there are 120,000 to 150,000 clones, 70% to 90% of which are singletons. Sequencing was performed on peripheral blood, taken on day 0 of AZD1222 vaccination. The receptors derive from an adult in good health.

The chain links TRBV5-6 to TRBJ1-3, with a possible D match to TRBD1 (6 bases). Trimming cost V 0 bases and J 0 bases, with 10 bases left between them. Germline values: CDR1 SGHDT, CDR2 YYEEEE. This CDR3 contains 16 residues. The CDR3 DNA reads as TGTGCCAGCAGCTTGGTAGACAGGCTCTCTGGAAACACCATATATTTT. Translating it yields CASSLVDRLSGNTIYF.

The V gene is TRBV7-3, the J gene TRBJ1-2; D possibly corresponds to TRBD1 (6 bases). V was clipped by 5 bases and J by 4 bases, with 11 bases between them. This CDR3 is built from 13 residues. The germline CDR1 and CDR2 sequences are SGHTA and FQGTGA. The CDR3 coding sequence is TGTGCCAGCAGCCCCGGGACACTCTATGGCTACACCTTC. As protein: CASSPGTLYGYTF.

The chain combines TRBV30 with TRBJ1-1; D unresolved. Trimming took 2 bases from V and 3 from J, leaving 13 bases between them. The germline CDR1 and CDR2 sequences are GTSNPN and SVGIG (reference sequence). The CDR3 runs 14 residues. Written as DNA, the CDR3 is TGTGCCTGGAGTCGGCTTAGGGTGGACACTGAAGCTTTCTTT. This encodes CAWSRLRVDTEAFF.

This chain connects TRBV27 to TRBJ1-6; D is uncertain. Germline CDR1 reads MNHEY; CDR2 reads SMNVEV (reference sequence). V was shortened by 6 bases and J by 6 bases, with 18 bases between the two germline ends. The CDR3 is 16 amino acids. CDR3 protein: CASRATPRVINSPLHF. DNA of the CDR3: TGTGCCAGCAGAGCAACCCCAAGGGTTATTAATTCACCCCTCCACTTT.

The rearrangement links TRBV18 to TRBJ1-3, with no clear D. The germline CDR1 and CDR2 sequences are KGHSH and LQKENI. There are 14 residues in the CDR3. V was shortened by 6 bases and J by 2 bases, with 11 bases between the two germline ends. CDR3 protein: CASSRDQAGNTIYF. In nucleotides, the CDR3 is TGTGCCAGCTCGCGCGACCAGGCTGGAAACACCATATATTTT.

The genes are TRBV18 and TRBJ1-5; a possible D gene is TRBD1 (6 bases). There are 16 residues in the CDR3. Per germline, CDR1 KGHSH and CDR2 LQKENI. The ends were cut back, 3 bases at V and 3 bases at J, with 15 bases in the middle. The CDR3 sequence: CASSPNGGGPNQPQHF. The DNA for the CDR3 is TGTGCCAGCTCACCCAACGGGGGCGGACCCAATCAGCCCCAGCATTTT.

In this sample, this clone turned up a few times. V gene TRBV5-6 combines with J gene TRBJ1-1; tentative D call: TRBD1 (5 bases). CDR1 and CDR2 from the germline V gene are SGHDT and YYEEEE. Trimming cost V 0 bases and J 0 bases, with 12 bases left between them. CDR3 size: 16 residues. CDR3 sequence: CASSLGGDGMNTEAFF. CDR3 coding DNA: TGTGCCAGCAGCTTGGGTGGGGACGGCATGAACACTGAAGCTTTCTTT.

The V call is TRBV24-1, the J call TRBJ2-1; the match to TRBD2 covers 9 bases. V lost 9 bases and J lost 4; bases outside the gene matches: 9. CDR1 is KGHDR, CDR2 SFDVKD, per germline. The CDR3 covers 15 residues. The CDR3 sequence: CATALGGGAYNEQFF. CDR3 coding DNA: TGTGCCACCGCCTTGGGCGGGGGGGCTTACAATGAGCAGTTCTTC.